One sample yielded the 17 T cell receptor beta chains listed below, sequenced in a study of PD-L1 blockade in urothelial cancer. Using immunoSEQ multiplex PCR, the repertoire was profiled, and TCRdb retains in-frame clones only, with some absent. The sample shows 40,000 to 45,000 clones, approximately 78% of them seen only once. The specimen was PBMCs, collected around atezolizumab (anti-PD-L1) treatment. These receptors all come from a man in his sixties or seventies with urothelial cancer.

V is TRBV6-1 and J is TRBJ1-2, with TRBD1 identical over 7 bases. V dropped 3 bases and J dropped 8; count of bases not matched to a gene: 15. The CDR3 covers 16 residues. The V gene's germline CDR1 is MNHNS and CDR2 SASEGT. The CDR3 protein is CASSDRQGRGGGGYTF. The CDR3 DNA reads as TGTGCCAGCAGTGACCGACAGGGCCGAGGGGGAGGAGGCTACACCTTC.

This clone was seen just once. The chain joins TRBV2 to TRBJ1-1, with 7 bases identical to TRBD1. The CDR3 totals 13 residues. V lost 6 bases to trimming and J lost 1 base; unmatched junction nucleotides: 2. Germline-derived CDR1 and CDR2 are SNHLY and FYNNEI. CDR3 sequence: CASSRQGNTEAFF. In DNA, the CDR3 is TGTGCCAGCAGCCGACAGGGGAACACTGAAGCTTTCTTT.

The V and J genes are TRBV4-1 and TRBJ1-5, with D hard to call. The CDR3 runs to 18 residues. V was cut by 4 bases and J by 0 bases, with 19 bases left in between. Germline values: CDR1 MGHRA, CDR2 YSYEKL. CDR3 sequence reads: CASSRSQRGLYSNQPQHF. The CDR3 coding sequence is TGCGCCAGCAGCCGGAGCCAACGCGGCCTTTATAGCAATCAGCCCCAGCATTTT.

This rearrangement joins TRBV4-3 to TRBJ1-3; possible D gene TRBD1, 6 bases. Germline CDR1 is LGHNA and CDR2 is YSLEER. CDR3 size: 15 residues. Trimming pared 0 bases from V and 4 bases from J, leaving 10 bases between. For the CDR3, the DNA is TGCGCCAGCAGCCAAGAGACAGGAAGGGGAAACACCATATATTTT. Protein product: CASSQETGRGNTIYF.

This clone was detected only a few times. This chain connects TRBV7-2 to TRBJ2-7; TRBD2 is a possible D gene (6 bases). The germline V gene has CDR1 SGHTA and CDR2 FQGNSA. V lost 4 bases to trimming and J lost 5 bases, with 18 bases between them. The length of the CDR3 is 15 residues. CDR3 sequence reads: CASSSLGGGYDEQYF. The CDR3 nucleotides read TGTGCCAGCAGCTCCCTCGGGGGAGGATACGACGAGCAGTACTTC. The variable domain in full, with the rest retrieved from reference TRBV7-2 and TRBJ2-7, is GAGVSQSPSNKVTEKGKDVELRCDPISGHTALYWYRQSLGQGLEFLIYFQGNSAPDKSGLPSDRFSAERTGGSVSTLTIQRTQQEDSAVYLCASSSLGGGYDEQYFGPGTRLTVT.

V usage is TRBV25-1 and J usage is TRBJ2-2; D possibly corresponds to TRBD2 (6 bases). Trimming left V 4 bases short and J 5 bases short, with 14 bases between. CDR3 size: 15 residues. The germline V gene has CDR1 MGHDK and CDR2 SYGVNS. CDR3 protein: CASSARDVGTGELFF. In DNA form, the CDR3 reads TGTGCCAGCAGTGCGCGGGACGTAGGTACCGGGGAGCTGTTTTTT.

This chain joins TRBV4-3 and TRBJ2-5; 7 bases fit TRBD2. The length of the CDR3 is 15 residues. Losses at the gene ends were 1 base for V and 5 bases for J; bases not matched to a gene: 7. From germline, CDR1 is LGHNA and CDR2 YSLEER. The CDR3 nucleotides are TGCGCCAGCAGCCAAGGGGGGGGGTTTGGGGAGACCCAGTACTTC. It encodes CASSQGGGFGETQYF.

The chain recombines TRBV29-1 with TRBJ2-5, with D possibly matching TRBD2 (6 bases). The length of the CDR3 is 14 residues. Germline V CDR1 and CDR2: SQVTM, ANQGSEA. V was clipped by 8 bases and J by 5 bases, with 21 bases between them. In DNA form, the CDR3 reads TGCAGCACCGAAGAGGGAAGGGGAGGCGAGACCCAGTACTTC. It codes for CSTEEGRGGETQYF.

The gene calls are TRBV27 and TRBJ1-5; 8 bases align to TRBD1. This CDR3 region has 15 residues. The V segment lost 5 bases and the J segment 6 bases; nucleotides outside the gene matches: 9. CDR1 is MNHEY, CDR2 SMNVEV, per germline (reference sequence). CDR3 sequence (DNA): TGTGCCAGCAGTGGAACTACAGGGGGGAGTCAGCCCCAGCATTTT. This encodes CASSGTTGGSQPQHF.

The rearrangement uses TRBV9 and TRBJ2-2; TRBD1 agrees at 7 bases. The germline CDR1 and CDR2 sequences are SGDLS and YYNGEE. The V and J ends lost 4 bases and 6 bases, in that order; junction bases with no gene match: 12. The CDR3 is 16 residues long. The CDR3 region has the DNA TGTGCCAGCAGCCTCCGGACAGGAATTCCGGCCGGGGAGCTGTTTTTT. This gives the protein CASSLRTGIPAGELFF.

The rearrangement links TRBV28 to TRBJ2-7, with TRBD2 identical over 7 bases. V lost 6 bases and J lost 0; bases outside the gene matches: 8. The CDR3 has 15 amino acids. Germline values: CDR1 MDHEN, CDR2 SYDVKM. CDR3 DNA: TGTGCCAGCAGCGTTACTAGCGTTGGCTCCTACGAGCAGTACTTC. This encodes CASSVTSVGSYEQYF.

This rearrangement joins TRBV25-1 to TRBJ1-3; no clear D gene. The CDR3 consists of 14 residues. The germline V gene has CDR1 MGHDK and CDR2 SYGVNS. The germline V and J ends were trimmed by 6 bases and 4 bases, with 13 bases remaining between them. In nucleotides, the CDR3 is TGTGCCAGCAGGGCCCCGGGTTACGGAAACACCATATATTTT. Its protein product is CASRAPGYGNTIYF.

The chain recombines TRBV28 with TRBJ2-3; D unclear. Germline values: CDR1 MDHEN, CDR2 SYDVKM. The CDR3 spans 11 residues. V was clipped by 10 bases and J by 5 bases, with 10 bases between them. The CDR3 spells CATGVEDTQYF. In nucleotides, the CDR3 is TGTGCCACCGGAGTGGAAGATACGCAGTATTTT. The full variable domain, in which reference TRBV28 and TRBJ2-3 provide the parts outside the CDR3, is DVKVTQSSRYLVKRTGEKVFLECVQDMDHENMFWYRQDPGLGLRLIYFSYDVKMKEKGDIPEGYSVSREKKERFSLILESASTNQTSMYLCATGVEDTQYFGPGTRLTVL.

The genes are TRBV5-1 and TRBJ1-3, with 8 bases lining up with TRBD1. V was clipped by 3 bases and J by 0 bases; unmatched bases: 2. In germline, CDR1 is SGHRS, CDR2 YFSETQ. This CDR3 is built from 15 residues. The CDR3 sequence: CASSSQGVSGNTIYF. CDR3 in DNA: TGCGCCAGCAGCTCACAGGGGGTCTCTGGAAACACCATATATTTT.

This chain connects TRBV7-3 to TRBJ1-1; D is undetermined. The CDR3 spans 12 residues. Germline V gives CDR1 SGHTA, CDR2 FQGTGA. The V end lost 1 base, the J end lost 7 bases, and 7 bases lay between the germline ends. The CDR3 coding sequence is TGTGCCAGCAGCTTAAGCGGCAGTGAAGCTTTCTTT. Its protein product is CASSLSGSEAFF.

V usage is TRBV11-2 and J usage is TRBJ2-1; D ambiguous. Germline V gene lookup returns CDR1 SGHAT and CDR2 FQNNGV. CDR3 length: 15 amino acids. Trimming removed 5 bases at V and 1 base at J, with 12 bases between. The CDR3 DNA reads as TGTGCCAGCAGCCCCCACCAGAAGTCCTACAATGAGCAGTTCTTC. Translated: CASSPHQKSYNEQFF.

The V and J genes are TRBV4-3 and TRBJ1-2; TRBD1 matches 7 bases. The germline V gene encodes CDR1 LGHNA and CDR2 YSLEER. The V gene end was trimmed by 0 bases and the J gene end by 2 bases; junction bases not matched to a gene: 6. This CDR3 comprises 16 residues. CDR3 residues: CASSQDDRAPNYGYTF. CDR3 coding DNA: TGCGCCAGCAGCCAAGACGACAGGGCCCCCAACTATGGCTACACCTTC.